This T cell receptor beta chain was documented in a study of cytomegalovirus exposure and HLA in healthy donors. Findings and limits, study-wide: An analysis that was carried out later associated 16,000 or so TCR beta sequences with HLA alleles at 0.05 false discovery rate. In vitro checks showed that a few CMV-associated chains really do target CMV antigens. DRB1 showed the most TCR associations and HLA-C the fewest in a later analysis, as rates varied by HLA locus. In all likelihood, a cluster of highly shared sequence variants was a sequencing artifact.

A multiplex PCR was run with 60 Vbeta primers and 13 Jbeta primers. TCRdb's table, derived via immunoSEQ multiplex PCR, lists solely in-frame clones and lacks some. The sample carries 150,000 to 200,000 clones, 70% to 90% recorded once. Germline CDR1 is SQVTM and CDR2 is ANQGSEA. V shed 6 bases, J shed 6 bases, and the junction held 4 bases outside the gene matches. The CDR3 extends over 11 amino acids. To note about this clone: What it binds is unknown.

The V gene is TRBV29-1, the J gene TRBJ1-1, with 7 bases matching TRBD1. Source material: PBMCs. The receptor was derived from a woman aged 18-29 years in good health and CMV-seronegative. CDR3 amino acids: CSVATGAEAFF. CDR3 sequence (DNA): TGCAGCGTCGCAACAGGGGCTGAAGCTTTCTTT.